The 5 T cell receptor beta chains below were found in one sample sequenced in a study of human T cells and chemical hapten exposure. From the RACE reads, TCRdb called clonotypes with MiXCR, one entry per CDR3 protein. The sample lists about 120,000 distinct CDR3 sequences; about 11% were seen once. Specified time point: patch test 3, about 24 weeks after DPC sensitization. Treatment noted: therapeutic diphenylcyclopropenone sensitization with weekly scalp DPC. This sample comprised whole blood, obtained in connection with sensitization to the hapten diphenylcyclopropenone (DPC). These receptors were taken from a woman aged 45-60 years with alopecia areata. Some clones in this sample may be carry-over from other donors' samples.

This clonotype was found many times. V is TRBV2 and J is TRBJ2-1; D gene ambiguous. Germline-derived CDR1 and CDR2 are SNHLY and FYNNEI. V lost 6 bases, J lost 9 bases, and 15 bases lay in between. The CDR3 extends over 13 amino acids. DNA for the CDR3: TGTGCCAGCAGGTTGGGCCCCGGCGGTGAGCAGTTCTTC. The encoded protein is CASRLGPGGEQFF.

Turning to this clonotype: A much larger clone lies a single base off, so this may be a read error. It is unclear where the CDR3 begins or ends on the DNA, so no DNA is shown, and the CDR3 is as TCRdb lists it. J is TRBJ2-3 and V is TRBV11-2; the table's D call TRBD2 went unverified against the DNA. The CDR3 is 15 amino acids in total, end residues counted. CDR1 is SGHAT, CDR2 FQNNGV, per germline. This CDR3 is CASSSVAGGTDTRYF.

A few counts support this clonotype. For the CDR3, the DNA is TGTGCCAGCAGCTTAGGAGGGACAGGGACGGAGCCCCAGCATTTT. Encoded protein: CASSLGGTGTEPQHF. The V gene is TRBV11-2, the J gene TRBJ1-5, with 9 bases matching TRBD1. V was clipped by 1 base and J by 8 bases; unmatched bases: 6. The CDR3 runs 15 residues. Germline V gene data show CDR1 as SGHAT and CDR2 as FQNNGV.

The table lists this clonotype with a few counts. V usage is TRBV7-3 and J usage is TRBJ1-4, with D possibly TRBD1 on 6 matching bases. Trimming removed 1 base at V and 8 bases at J, with 17 bases between. This CDR3 is 16 amino acids long. Germline-derived CDR1 and CDR2 are SGHTA and FQGTGA. CDR3 loop: CASSLIRQALREKLFF. The CDR3 DNA reads as TGTGCCAGCAGCTTAATTAGACAGGCCCTCAGGGAAAAACTGTTTTTT. The variable domain in full, completed from reference TRBV7-3 and TRBJ1-4, reads GAGVSQTPSNKVTEKGKYVELRCDPISGHTALYWYRQSLGQGPEFLIYFQGTGAADDSGLPNDRFFAVRPEGSVSTLKIQRTERGDSAVYLCASSLIRQALREKLFFGSGTQLSVL.

This clonotype was detected a few times. The V and J genes are TRBV24-1 and TRBJ2-1; no firm D call. The CDR3 loop spans 14 amino acids. V gave up 5 bases and J gave up 0 bases, with 7 bases separating them. From germline, CDR1 is KGHDR and CDR2 SFDVKD. The CDR3 region has the DNA TGTGCCACCAGTGGAGTGTTCTCCTACAATGAGCAGTTCTTC. As protein: CATSGVFSYNEQFF.